What follows is one T cell receptor (beta chain) and its context. This clone's antigen is unknown. Base qualities were left out, and no much larger clone turns up one base away. This record belongs to a study of cytomegalovirus exposure and HLA in healthy donors (TCRdb year 2017). For context, the study as a whole: An earlier analysis of fewer than 750 of the donors reported approximately 280 Gb of sequence data and roughly 120 million unique TCR beta sequences obtained from around 170 million T cells. Donor age, sex, ethnicity and CMV serostatus were collected together with the repertoire data. A handful of DR-DQ haplotypes were handled as single units for association and clustering because linkage in the cohort was strong. To study patterns of TCR occurrence, a later analysis re-analyzed previously published TCR beta repertoires from 700 or so donors and added high-resolution HLA genotyping. Among the roughly 400 genotyped donors, about 85% belonged to the genetic ancestry cluster associated with self-reported Caucasian donors. The study combined high-throughput TCR immunosequencing, statistical association of individual TCRs with disease status, and machine learning to predict cytomegalovirus infection status. Both class I and class II loci were covered by HLA typing, at four-digit resolution. Using immunosequencing, the study profiled T cell repertoires from about 620 subjects and related those repertoires to cytomegalovirus serostatus. The aim of the study was to test whether cataloging public T cell receptors could identify signatures of past pathogen exposure. All discovery cohort repertoires had been generated on a single sequencing platform. The later analysis used no new phenotypic data to find candidate immune exposures, relying instead on TCR beta sequences and their occurrence across donors. In addition to the first cohort of 650 to 750 subjects, a separate validation cohort of 120 different subjects was used. An earlier analysis of approximately 630 of the donors applied high-throughput TCR beta sequencing to assess whether each TCR beta V gene segment acted as functional or pseudogenic. Among about 400 genotyped donors of the cohort, an average of around 250,000 unique TCR beta nucleotide sequences was sequenced per donor, of which roughly 18% were non-productive. A later genetic analysis used genome-wide SNP genotypes for about three fifths of the 666 donors, treating that subset as a discovery cohort. The number of donors typed differed by locus, with about 620-630 for A, B, C, DRB1 and DQB1, more than 500 for DQA1, 600 to 610 for DPA1, and some 470 for DPB1. Around 320 gigabases of sequencing data and tens of millions of unique TCR sequences were included in an early release covering 550 to 800 HLA-typed donors. What the study reported, not specific to this receptor: V-gene and J-gene trimming of TCR beta chains was associated with a missense DCLRE1C variant in a later genetic analysis, and the association was replicated in an independent cohort. CMV serostatus was the only immune exposure information available for the cohort. Roughly uniform sequencing depth across donors was assumed in presence/absence analyses, although this assumption may not hold. This cohort had only TCR beta chains sequenced, and the lack of alpha or paired-chain data limited which features could be detected. The study listed around 160 TCR beta chains as associated with cytomegalovirus. A further reported finding was that TCR beta sequences accurately predicted the HLA-A and HLA-B alleles for most subjects in the first cohort. The 87-base-pair reads could not distinguish some IMGT-functional V segments, including TRBV6-2 and TRBV6-3, so those segments were excluded. Linkage disequilibrium might explain the correlated functional status among segregating V segments, but an unknown experimental factor could not be ruled out. It was suggested by the authors that the approach could potentially be generalized to other disease states and immunological phenotypes. In a later analysis, around 17,000 TCR beta sequences were associated with specific HLA alleles at a false discovery rate of 0.05. In an earlier analysis of around 600 of the donors, most TCR beta V segments were observed in productive rearrangements about 90% or about 30% of the time, broadly matching IMGT annotations. In both the original and validation cohorts, the classifier was reported to diagnose cytomegalovirus status with high specificity and sensitivity. A cluster of highly shared sequence variants was judged likely to be a technical artifact of the sequencing pipeline. When HLA alleles, especially DR and DQ, strongly co-occurred, attributing TCR associations to individual alleles was difficult. In a later genetic analysis, fewer N-insertions in productive TCRs were reported among donors in an Asian-associated ancestry cluster than the approximately 710-donor mean. Most CMV-associated TCR beta chains appeared to be HLA-restricted in a later analysis, and the HLA associations seemed to be driven largely by CMV exposure. In a later analysis, the rate of TCR association differed among HLA loci, with DRB1 alleles having the most associated TCRs and HLA-C alleles having the fewest. Most TCR sequences were seen in very few donors, while some public TCRs were found in many individuals. Because counts were too low, seventeen rarely observed V segments, including chromosome 9 orphons, were excluded from the earlier analysis of under 650 of the donors. A later analysis reported that several top co-occurrence clusters appeared linked to parvovirus B19, influenza, CMV and Epstein-Barr virus. In vitro tests confirmed that three of the cytomegalovirus-associated TCR beta chains recognize cytomegalovirus antigens. HLA typing was unavailable for some donors at each locus, so association tests used only the typed subset. In a later analysis, HLA-associated TCR beta chains were found to be more clonally expanded and to have lower generation probabilities than equally common non-associated chains.

The cohort was made up of approximately 670 healthy bone marrow donors. Cohort members were all nominally healthy when sampled, although unrecorded immune exposures were likely present. The donor was CMV seropositive and was included in the group of 290 or so seropositive cohort members. Each donor provided a peripheral blood sample, and peripheral blood mononuclear cells were used for TCR beta sequencing. Genomic DNA extraction from the blood cell samples was performed with the Qiagen DNeasy Blood Extraction Kit. The method was the immunoSEQ multiplex PCR assay. The multiplex PCR relied on a mix of 60 forward primers for TCR Vbeta segments and 13 reverse primers for TCR Jbeta segments. The CDR3 region of rearranged TCR beta genes was amplified from genomic DNA with a multiplex PCR assay. Amplified TCR beta libraries were sequenced as 87-base-pair reads on the Illumina HiSeq System. On the authors' methods: In a later analysis, roughly 80 million unique TCR beta chains were counted across the roughly 610 repertoires, and some 10 million of these chains were shared by at least two donors. Raw reads were error-corrected and collapsed into unique sequences by a nearest-neighbor algorithm in which closely related sequences were merged to remove PCR and sequencing errors. Alignment of CDR3 sequences to IMGT reference sequences was used to assign V, D and J gene segments. For a sequence to be retained, a match of at least six nucleotides to both a V gene segment and a J gene segment was required. Rearrangements were called productive when the CDR3 lacked stop codons and stayed in frame with V and J; all others were non-productive. CDR3 was defined by IMGT convention, running from the second conserved V-encoded cysteine to the conserved J-encoded phenylalanine. The earlier analysis of 450 to 750 of the donors excluded any sequence lacking an unambiguous match to a single V gene segment. In an earlier analysis of several hundred of the donors, V segments were called functional above 56.7% productive rearrangements and were called segregating when the between-donor standard deviation exceeded 5%. A statistical classification framework was developed to diagnose cytomegalovirus status using the catalog of TCR beta chain sequences. In a later analysis, V and J genes were assigned by comparing TCR nucleotide sequences against IMGT/GENE-DB human TR gene sequences. Using the TCRdist pipeline, a later analysis assigned CDR3 sequences along with most-parsimonious VDJ recombination scenarios. In a later analysis, each TCR beta chain was defined by its CDR3 amino acid sequence together with its V-gene family, and reads lacking a unique V-gene family were excluded. In a later analysis, a few hundred highly shared, low-generation-probability nucleotide sequences were removed to address suspected cross-contamination and a sequencing artifact. In a later analysis, a clonal expansion index for each public chain was calculated from normalized within-repertoire ranks of inferred template counts. In a later analysis, generation probabilities were computed with a VDJ recombination model fitted to out-of-frame rearrangements, and the resulting probabilities were checked against IGoR. In a later analysis, TCR-TCR, TCR-HLA and TCR-CMV co-occurrence was scored with hypergeometric tests, and a repertoire-size bias correction was applied to TCR pairs. In a later analysis, false discovery rates were estimated by permuting HLA or CMV assignments 20 times. In a later analysis, co-occurring TCRs were grouped with DBSCAN, and TCRdist sequence similarity was added when clustering was performed within HLA-allele-positive subsets. Repertoires with fewer than 30,000 or more than 120,000 public chains, plus five repertoires with anomalous nucleotide sharing, were excluded from co-occurrence clustering. Imported from immuneACCESS, the table was reduced by TCRdb to in-frame sequences with V and J called. These copies leave out some clones; in studies compared against another copy, an unresolved V gene accounts for under half, and the cause of the remainder is not known. That table supplies the V and J calls and clone size; D and trimming were determined from the DNA. The sample profile shows roughly 200,000 clones; around 74% of them were found once. Roughly 1.5% of the sample belongs to the ten largest clones.

The CDR3, cysteine through phenylalanine, is 14 amino acids long. The CDR3 DNA has 42 bases and is translated from base 1. CDR1 ENHRY and CDR2 SYGVKD were looked up in the germline V gene. The trim is 4 bases for V and 9 bases for J, with a gap of 16 bases between the germline ends. Sequencing was carried out using PBMCs. The V and J genes are TRBV10-3 and TRBJ2-1, with TRBD1 perhaps the D gene, on 6 matching bases. The sequence came from a girl under 18 in good health and CMV-seropositive. The CDR3 reads as follows: CAISGSGTSGEQFF. The bases are TGTGCCATCAGTGGATCCGGGACATCGGGTGAGCAGTTCTTC.